The next 20 T cell receptor beta chains were all read from a single sample in a study of cytomegalovirus exposure and HLA in healthy donors (TCRdb year 2017). Library preparation used the immunoSEQ multiplex PCR assay. For the multiplex PCR, a mixture combining 60 forward primers for TCR Vbeta segments and 13 reverse primers for TCR Jbeta segments was used. The immuneACCESS repertoire file appears here via TCRdb, limited to in-frame rearrangements. These files lack a portion of the clones; in checked studies, under half of the deficit traces to unresolved V genes, and the cause of the others is not known. The table for this sample lists about 83,000 clones; under 80% of them were counted only once. The biggest ten clones account for around 4.2% of the sample. Sequenced sample: PBMCs. The receptors originated from a man aged 60 to 75 in good health and CMV-seronegative.

This clone appeared once. The chain employs TRBV4-1 and TRBJ2-3; D unresolved. CDR3 size: 16 residues. V lost 1 base and J 0 bases, leaving 11 bases between the germline ends. Germline V gives CDR1 MGHRA, CDR2 YSYEKL. The CDR3: CASSQALGASTDTQYF. In nucleotides, the CDR3 is TGCGCCAGCAGCCAAGCCCTAGGTGCTAGCACAGATACGCAGTATTTT.

The chain uses TRBV6-5 and TRBJ1-5; D remains unclear. V gave up 8 bases and J gave up 7 bases, with 12 bases separating them. Germline V gene sequence: CDR1 MNHEY, CDR2 SVGAGI. This CDR3 is 12 amino acids long. CDR3: CASGPSWQPQHF. Written as DNA, the CDR3 is TGTGCCAGCGGCCCGTCGTGGCAGCCCCAGCATTTT.

This chain uses TRBV6-5 with TRBJ1-2; 7 bases match TRBD1. The CDR3 has 14 residues. After removal of 9 bases from V and 2 bases from J, the junction contained 9 bases not matched to a gene. CDR1 is MNHEY and CDR2 is SVGAGI in the germline V gene. CDR3 nucleotide sequence: TGTGCCAGTTTTTCCCAGGACAGGAACTATGGCTACACCTTC. Translated, it gives CASFSQDRNYGYTF.

This clone occurred a few times. The CDR3 reads CASSSAGTGGLEQYF. The DNA of the CDR3 is TGTGCCAGCAGTTCCGCCGGGACAGGGGGCTTGGAGCAGTACTTC. This sequence joins TRBV27 and TRBJ2-5; 12 nucleotides agree with TRBD1. This CDR3 contains 15 residues. The V segment lost 4 bases and the J segment 11 bases; nucleotides outside the gene matches: 11. Germline CDR1 is MNHEY and CDR2 is SMNVEV (reference sequence).

The chain recombines TRBV2 with TRBJ2-1, with 7 bases fitting TRBD2. Trimming at V came to 10 bases and at J to 6 bases, leaving 12 bases not matched to a gene. This CDR3 is built from 14 residues. In germline, CDR1 is SNHLY, CDR2 FYNNEI. The CDR3, as DNA: TGTGCCATACGTGCTAGAGCGGGGTTCAATGAGCAGTTCTTC. It yields the protein CAIRARAGFNEQFF. Full variable domain (rest looked up from reference TRBV2 and TRBJ2-1): EPEVTQTPSHQVTQMGQEVILRCVPISNHLYFYWYRQILGQKVEFLVSFYNNEISEKSEIFDDQFSVERPDGSNFTLKIRSTKLEDSAMYFCAIRARAGFNEQFFGPGTRLTVL.

In this sample, this clone turned up a few times. The chain uses TRBV5-1 and TRBJ2-6, with a weak D call TRBD1 (6 bases). This CDR3 has 15 amino acids. Per the germline V gene, CDR1 is SGHRS and CDR2 is YFSETQ. V gave up 2 bases and J gave up 4 bases, with 10 bases separating them. The CDR3 DNA follows: TGCGCCAGCAGCTTACAGGGTAACGGGGCCAACGTCCTGACTTTC. This encodes CASSLQGNGANVLTF.

The J gene is TRBJ2-5, the V gene TRBV5-4, with D hard to call. Germline V lookup: CDR1 SGHNT, CDR2 YYREEE (reference sequence). The CDR3 is made up of 13 amino acids. Trimming removed 0 bases at V and 7 bases at J, with 10 bases between. The CDR3 DNA is TGTGCCAGCAGCTTGGATCCTACGGGGACCCAGTACTTC. Its translation: CASSLDPTGTQYF.

The V gene is TRBV4-2, the J gene TRBJ2-3, with 11 bases aligning to TRBD2. The germline gives CDR1 LGHNA, CDR2 YNFKEQ. This CDR3 comprises 15 residues. The V and J ends lost 1 base and 6 bases, in that order; junction bases with no gene match: 3. The CDR3 sequence is CASSQVGLAGDTQYF. The DNA for the CDR3 is TGTGCCAGCAGCCAAGTCGGACTAGCGGGCGATACGCAGTATTTT.

Written as DNA, the CDR3 is TGTGCCAGCAGTGCCGTGGAGGCTGAGCAGTTCTTC. It codes for CASSAVEAEQFF. The chain couples TRBV13 to TRBJ2-1, with a weak D call TRBD2 (5 bases). Germline CDR1 reads PRHDT; CDR2 reads FYEKMQ (reference sequence). The CDR3 length is 12 residues. V gave up 6 bases and J gave up 9 bases, with 12 bases separating them.

V usage is TRBV19 and J usage is TRBJ1-2; 8 bases are a match to TRBD1. This CDR3 contains 13 residues. The trim removed 10 bases at V and 8 bases at J, leaving 12 bases unmatched. Germline values: CDR1 LNHDA, CDR2 SQIVND (reference sequence). The CDR3 here is CATRDRGTYGYTF. In DNA form, the CDR3 reads TGTGCCACCCGCGACAGGGGAACTTACGGCTACACCTTC.

On this clone: Within the sample, other DNA sequences also encode this same CDR3. The V gene is TRBV5-1, the J gene TRBJ1-2, with a weak D call TRBD1 (6 bases). CDR3 length: 14 amino acids. Between the trimmed V and J ends, which lost 3 bases and 0 bases, there was a span of 9 bases. Germline values: CDR1 SGHRS, CDR2 YFSETQ. The CDR3 spells CASSSGDPNYGYTF. Written as DNA, the CDR3 is TGCGCCAGCAGCTCAGGGGATCCTAACTATGGCTACACCTTC. The complete variable domain, with remaining parts taken from reference TRBV5-1 and TRBJ1-2, reads KAGVTQTPRYLIKTRGQQVTLSCSPISGHRSVSWYQQTPGQGLQFLFEYFSETQRNKGNFPGRFSGRQFSNSRSEMNVSTLELGDSALYLCASSSGDPNYGYTFGSGTRLTVV.

The gene calls are TRBV2 and TRBJ2-5; D is undetermined. Germline loops: CDR1 SNHLY, CDR2 FYNNEI. V lost 5 bases and J 1 base, leaving 8 bases between the germline ends. The CDR3 is 13 amino acids. The CDR3 sequence: CASSQAAQETQYF. The CDR3 coding sequence is TGTGCCAGCAGTCAGGCAGCCCAAGAGACCCAGTACTTC.

The rearrangement uses TRBV11-2 and TRBJ1-4; D is possibly TRBD1 (5 bases). Germline assignment: CDR1 SGHAT and CDR2 FQNNGV. Between the trimmed V and J ends, which lost 4 bases and 6 bases, there was a span of 12 bases. This CDR3 is built from 14 residues. CDR3 amino acids: CASSSEWGDEKLFF. The CDR3 DNA reads as TGTGCCAGCAGCTCTGAATGGGGGGATGAAAAACTGTTTTTT. Supplemented by reference TRBV11-2 and TRBJ1-4, the full variable domain reads EAGVAQSPRYKIIEKRQSVAFWCNPISGHATLYWYQQILGQGPKLLIQFQNNGVVDDSQLPKDRFSAERLKGVDSTLKIQPAKLEDSAVYLCASSSEWGDEKLFFGSGTQLSVL.

As DNA, the CDR3 is TGCGCCAGCAGCAAGAACCTCGGGACTAGCGGAACTACAGATACGCAGTATTTT. Translating it yields CASSKNLGTSGTTDTQYF. This sequence joins TRBV4-1 and TRBJ2-3; the match to TRBD2 covers 11 bases. Losses at the gene ends were 5 bases for V and 3 bases for J; bases not matched to a gene: 13. The germline V gene encodes CDR1 MGHRA and CDR2 YSYEKL. This CDR3 spans 18 amino acids.

The J gene is TRBJ2-7, the V gene TRBV5-1; the D gene is possibly TRBD1 (6 bases). CDR1 is SGHRS, CDR2 YFSETQ, per germline. The V end lost 5 bases, the J end lost 2 bases, and 20 bases lay between the germline ends. The CDR3 consists of 16 residues. The CDR3 reads CASRPKPRDTPYEQYF. CDR3 sequence (DNA): TGCGCCAGCAGACCCAAGCCCAGGGACACCCCCTACGAGCAGTACTTC.

This clone was found a few times. The chain employs TRBV5-1 and TRBJ2-3, with D tentatively TRBD2 (6 bases). Per germline, CDR1 SGHRS and CDR2 YFSETQ. V dropped 2 bases and J dropped 4 bases, with 8 bases sitting between them. This CDR3 spans 13 amino acids. CDR3 protein: CASSFPGADTQYF. DNA for the CDR3: TGCGCCAGCAGCTTCCCGGGGGCAGATACGCAGTATTTT.

The chain couples TRBV14 to TRBJ1-4, with D possibly matching TRBD1 (6 bases). This CDR3 spans 13 amino acids. The germline V gene encodes CDR1 SGHDN and CDR2 FVKESK. Deletions cut 6 bases from V and 4 bases from J, with 9 bases between. Written as DNA, the CDR3 is TGTGCCAGCAGTAACAGGGTTAATGAAAAACTGTTTTTT. Translated, it gives CASSNRVNEKLFF.

This clone was recorded at least ten times. The chain couples TRBV6-1 to TRBJ2-7; possible D gene TRBD1, 6 bases. V lost 9 bases to trimming and J lost 3 bases, with 6 bases between them. This CDR3 region has 10 residues. Germline CDR1 MNHNS, CDR2 SASEGT. CDR3 DNA sequence: TGTGCCAGGGACAGCTACGAGCAGTACTTC. This gives the protein CARDSYEQYF.

The rearrangement joins TRBV30 to TRBJ2-5; 8 bases are a match to TRBD2. Germline CDR1 is GTSNPN and CDR2 is SVGIG (reference sequence). The CDR3 has 15 amino acids. The J segment lost 7 bases and the V segment lost 3 bases, leaving 13 bases of the junction unmatched. CDR3 residues: CAWRAPRGGPGTQYF. The DNA of the CDR3 is TGTGCCTGGAGGGCCCCTCGCGGGGGGCCGGGGACCCAGTACTTC.

This clone was observed once. V and J are TRBV19 and TRBJ2-1; the D is unclear. CDR3 length: 11 residues. CDR1 LNHDA and CDR2 SQIVND come from the germline V gene (reference sequence). V lost 6 bases and J 3 bases, leaving 3 bases between the germline ends. The CDR3 DNA follows: TGTGCCAGTAGCGTCTACAATGAGCAGTTCTTC. Protein: CASSVYNEQFF.